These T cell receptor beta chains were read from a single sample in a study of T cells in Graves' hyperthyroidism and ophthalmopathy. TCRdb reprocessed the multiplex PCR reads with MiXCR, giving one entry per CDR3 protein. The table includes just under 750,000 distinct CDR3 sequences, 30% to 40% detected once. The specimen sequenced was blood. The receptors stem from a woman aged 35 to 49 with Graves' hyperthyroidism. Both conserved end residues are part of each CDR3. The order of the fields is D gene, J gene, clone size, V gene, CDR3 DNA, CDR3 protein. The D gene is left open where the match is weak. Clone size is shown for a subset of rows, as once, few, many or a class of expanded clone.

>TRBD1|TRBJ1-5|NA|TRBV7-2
TGTGCCAGCAGCCCCGGACAGGTAAAGGAGCCCCAGCATTTT
CASSPGQVKEPQHF
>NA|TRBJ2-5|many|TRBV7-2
TGTGCCAGCAGCGCCTCTTGGGGGGGCGAGAAGACCCAGTACTTC
CASSASWGGEKTQYF
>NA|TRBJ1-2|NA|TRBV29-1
TGCAGCAGGGGAACAGGGATATATGGCTACACCTTC
CSRGTGIYGYTF
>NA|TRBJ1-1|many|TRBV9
TGTGCCAGCAGCGTAGGAGGGGGGATCCTGAACACTGAAGCTTTCTTT
CASSVGGGILNTEAFF
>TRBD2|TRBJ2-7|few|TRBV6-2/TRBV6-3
TGTGCCAGCAGTTACTCGTTCTTAGCGGGTTCGAACGAGCAGTACTTC
CASSYSFLAGSNEQYF
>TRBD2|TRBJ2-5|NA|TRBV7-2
TGTGCCAGCAGCCCGCGTGGGGGCGGGGGGTCTACAGATACGCAGTACTTC
CASSPRGGGGSTDTQYF
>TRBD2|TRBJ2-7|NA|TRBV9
TGTGCCAGCAGCCCATTAGCGGGGACCTCCTACGAGCAGTACTTC
CASSPLAGTSYEQYF
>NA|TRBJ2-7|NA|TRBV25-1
TGTGCCAGCAGCTTAGGAGTTTTAGGGGAATCCCTCTACGAGCAGTACTTC
CASSLGVLGESLYEQYF
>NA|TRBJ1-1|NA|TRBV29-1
TGCAGCGTGCCTGGCAGGGGTGCGAACACTGAAGCTTTCTTT
CSVPGRGANTEAFF
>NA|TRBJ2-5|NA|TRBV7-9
TGTGCCAGCAGAACCGGATGGCCAGAGACCCAGTACTTC
CASRTGWPETQYF
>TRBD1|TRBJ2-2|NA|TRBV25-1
TGTGCCAGCAGTGGGAGGACAGGGAACACCGGGGAGCTGTTTTTT
CASSGRTGNTGELFF
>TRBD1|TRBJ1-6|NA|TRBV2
TGTGCCAGCAGCCACCCGGGACAGGGCCTTCGGGCCCTCCACTTT
CASSHPGQGLRALHF
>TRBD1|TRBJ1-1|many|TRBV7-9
TGTGCCAGCAGCTGGGAGGACAGGGGGGCTTTCTTT
CASSWEDRGAFF
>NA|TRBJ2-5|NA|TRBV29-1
TGCAGCGTTGAATGGAAAGTGGTCGAGACCCAGTACTTC
CSVEWKVVETQYF
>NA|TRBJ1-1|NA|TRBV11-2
TGTGCCAGCAGCTTAGTGGTGGGCACTGAAGCTTTCTTT
CASSLVVGTEAFF
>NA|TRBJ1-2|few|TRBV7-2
TGTGCCAGCAGTTACACTCGAAGTAGCTATGGCTACACCTTC
CASSYTRSSYGYTF
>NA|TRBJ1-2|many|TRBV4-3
TGCGCCAGCAGCCAAGGTCGACCGGGGGTTGGCGGCTACACCTTC
CASSQGRPGVGGYTF
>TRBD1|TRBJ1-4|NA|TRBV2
TGTGCCAGCAGTGGGGGGACAGGGGATGAAAAACTGTTTTTT
CASSGGTGDEKLFF
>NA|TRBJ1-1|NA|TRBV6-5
TGTGCCAGCAGTTACTCCCGCGCAGGGAACACTGGAGCTTTCTTT
CASSYSRAGNTGAFF
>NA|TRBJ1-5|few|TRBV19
TGTGCCAGTAAGGATTTGCAGTCTAATCAGCCCCAGCATTTT
CASKDLQSNQPQHF
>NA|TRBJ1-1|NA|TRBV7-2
TGTGCCAGCAGCTTAGTTTCCGGGGGAAACACTGAAGCTTTCTTT
CASSLVSGGNTEAFF
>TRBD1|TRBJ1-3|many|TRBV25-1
TGTGCCAGCAGTGCCAGGGGGTTCGGGGGAAACACCATATATTTT
CASSARGFGGNTIYF